The 8 T cell receptor beta chains below all came from one sample that was sequenced in a study of blood T cell repertoires in COVID-19. Assay: immunoSEQ multiplex PCR; the TCRdb copy retains only in-frame clones and omits some. The data contain about 59,000 clones, around 73% of them singletons. Sequencing input: peripheral blood. These receptors were taken from a man at least 80 years old with acute or convalescent COVID-19.

The chain joins TRBV5-4 to TRBJ2-7, with D tentatively TRBD2 (6 bases). CDR1 SGHNT and CDR2 YYREEE come from the germline V gene (reference sequence). The CDR3 is 15 residues long. V lost 3 bases to trimming and J lost 3 bases, with 16 bases between them. CDR3 sequence (DNA): TGTGCCAGCAGCTCCCCGGGCCGGGGACTCTACGAGCAGTACTTC. As protein: CASSSPGRGLYEQYF.

The rearrangement uses TRBV7-6 and TRBJ2-5, with 11 bases lining up with TRBD2. This CDR3 has 16 amino acids. V shed 6 bases and J 1 base; nucleotides not matched to a gene: 7. Germline values: CDR1 SGHVS, CDR2 FNYEAQ. For the CDR3, the DNA is TGTGCCAGCAGGGCGACTAGCGGGATATCCCAAGAGACCCAGTACTTC. Residues: CASRATSGISQETQYF.

The chain combines TRBV3-1 (or the pseudogene TRBV3-2) with TRBJ1-2; D call uncertain. Germline loops: CDR1 LGHDT, CDR2 YNNKEL (reference sequence). V was clipped by 1 base and J by 6 bases, with 9 bases between them. The length of the CDR3 is 13 residues. CDR3 sequence: CASSQVSRDGYTF. CDR3 sequence (DNA): TGTGCCAGCAGCCAAGTTTCTAGAGATGGCTACACCTTC.

This chain joins TRBV11-3 and TRBJ1-2; 7 bases map to TRBD1. Germline values: CDR1 SGHNT, CDR2 YENEEA. The CDR3 loop spans 14 amino acids. Trimming at V came to 4 bases and at J to 4 bases, leaving 6 bases not matched to a gene. CDR3 coding DNA: TGTGCCAGCAGCTCAAGACAGGGAACCTATGGCTACACCTTC. Protein sequence: CASSSRQGTYGYTF.

This chain links TRBV24-1 with TRBJ1-5; 9 nucleotides line up with TRBD1. V lost 4 bases and J lost 0; bases outside the gene matches: 12. CDR1 and CDR2 (germline): KGHDR, SFDVKD. This CDR3 is built from 19 residues. CDR3 loop: CATSDPGTGSKDSNQPQHF. CDR3 DNA: TGTGCCACCAGTGACCCTGGGACAGGGAGTAAAGATAGCAATCAGCCCCAGCATTTT.

Written as DNA, the CDR3 is TGTGCCAGCTCACCATCCAGGGGCTCCTACGAGCAGTACTTC. As protein: CASSPSRGSYEQYF. The chain carries TRBV18 and TRBJ2-7; TRBD1 might be the D (6 bases). V lost 2 bases and J lost 0, with 8 bases in between. Germline CDR1 is KGHSH and CDR2 is LQKENI. The CDR3 is 14 residues long. Full variable domain (rest looked up from reference TRBV18 and TRBJ2-7): NAGVMQNPRHLVRRRGQEARLRCSPMKGHSHVYWYRQLPEEGLKFMVYLQKENIIDESGMPKERFSAEFPKEGPSILRIQQVVRGDSAAYFCASSPSRGSYEQYFGPGTRLTVT.

This sequence joins TRBV6-5 and TRBJ1-1; D is uncertain. The V end was cut by 5 bases, the J end by 0 bases, with 7 bases between. The CDR3 is made up of 13 amino acids. The germline V gene has CDR1 MNHEY and CDR2 SVGAGI. The CDR3 DNA is TGTGCCAGCAGTAACAACATGAACACTGAAGCTTTCTTT. Protein product: CASSNNMNTEAFF.

This chain uses TRBV19 with TRBJ2-1, with D unclear. CDR3 size: 16 residues. Germline loops: CDR1 LNHDA, CDR2 SQIVND (reference sequence). The ends were cut back, 5 bases at V and 6 bases at J, with 20 bases in the middle. The CDR3 DNA reads as TGTGCCAGTAGTTCCTCCGCAGGTGCATGGGTCAATGAGCAGTTCTTC. Protein: CASSSSAGAWVNEQFF.